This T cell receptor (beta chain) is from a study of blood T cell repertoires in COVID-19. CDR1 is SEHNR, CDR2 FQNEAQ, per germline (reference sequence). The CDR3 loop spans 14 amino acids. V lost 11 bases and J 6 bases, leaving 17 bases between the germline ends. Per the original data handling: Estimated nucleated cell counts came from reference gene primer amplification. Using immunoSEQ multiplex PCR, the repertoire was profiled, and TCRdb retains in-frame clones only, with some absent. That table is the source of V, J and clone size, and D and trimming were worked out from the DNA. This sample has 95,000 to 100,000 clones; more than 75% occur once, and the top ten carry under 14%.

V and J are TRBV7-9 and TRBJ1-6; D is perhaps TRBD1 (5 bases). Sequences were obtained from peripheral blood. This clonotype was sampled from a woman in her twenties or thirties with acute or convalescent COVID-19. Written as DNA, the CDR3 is TGTGCCCCCTCCCCGTGGGGGGGTAATTCACCCCTCCACTTT. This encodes CAPSPWGGNSPLHF. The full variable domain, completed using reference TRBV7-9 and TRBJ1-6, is DTGVSQNPRHKITKRGQNVTFRCDPISEHNRLYWYRQTLGQGPEFLTYFQNEAQLEKSRLLSDRFSAERPKGSFSTLEIQRTEQGDSAMYLCAPSPWGGNSPLHFGNGTRLTVT.